The 22 T cell receptor beta chains below all came from one sample that was sequenced in a study of blood T cell repertoires in COVID-19. Some clones are missing from TCRdb's copy, which holds only in-frame ones; the method was immunoSEQ multiplex PCR. The sample records approximately 250,000 clones, around 86% being singletons. What was sequenced was peripheral blood. Receptor source: a man aged 18 to 29 with active or convalescent COVID-19.

The CDR3, as DNA: TGTGCCAGCAGCCAGGCGACAGGGGGCTCCTACGAGCAGTACTTC. As protein: CASSQATGGSYEQYF. This chain connects TRBV7-8 to TRBJ2-7; 9 bases agree with TRBD1. The junction had 5 bases not matched to a gene; V was cut back by 5 bases and J by 0 bases. The CDR3 runs to 15 residues. CDR1 is SGHVS, CDR2 FQNEAQ, per germline. The whole variable domain, filled in from reference TRBV7-8 and TRBJ2-7, reads GAGVSQSPRYKVAKRGQDVALRCDPISGHVSLFWYQQALGQGPEFLTYFQNEAQLDKSGLPSDRFFAERPEGSVSTLKIQRTQQEDSAVYLCASSQATGGSYEQYFGPGTRLTVT.

The gene calls are TRBV18 and TRBJ2-1, with D unclear. Trimming cost V 0 bases and J 9 bases, with 9 bases left between them. Germline CDR1 KGHSH, CDR2 LQKENI. The CDR3 is 13 amino acids. The CDR3 sequence: CASSPPITTEQFF. The CDR3, as DNA: TGTGCCAGCTCACCACCGATCACTACTGAGCAGTTCTTC.

The chain has TRBV25-1 and TRBJ1-1; D gene ambiguous. The length of the CDR3 is 12 residues. Trimming stripped 5 bases from V and 4 bases from J, with 8 bases between. Germline V gives CDR1 MGHDK, CDR2 SYGVNS. The CDR3 sequence is CASSLSPTEAFF. The CDR3 DNA follows: TGTGCCAGCAGTCTTAGCCCCACTGAAGCTTTCTTT.

The chain has TRBV9 and TRBJ2-5; a weak D match, TRBD1 (7 bases). Trimming left V 4 bases short and J 1 base short, with 11 bases between. The CDR3 runs 14 residues. The germline gives CDR1 SGDLS, CDR2 YYNGEE. The chain's CDR3 is CASSTRDSQETQYF. In DNA form, the CDR3 reads TGTGCCAGCAGCACGCGGGACAGCCAAGAGACCCAGTACTTC.

The chain has TRBV2 and TRBJ2-2, with D possibly being TRBD2 (5 bases). V was trimmed by 7 bases and J by 7 bases, leaving 19 bases between them. Germline V gene sequence: CDR1 SNHLY, CDR2 FYNNEI. CDR3 length: 15 residues. CDR3 bases: TGTGCCAGCACCAACATGGGCGGGTTGGACGGGGAGCTGTTTTTT. It translates to CASTNMGGLDGELFF.

The V and J genes are TRBV5-6 and TRBJ2-5; 9 positions agree with TRBD1. Germline loops: CDR1 SGHDT, CDR2 YYEEEE. V lost 0 bases, J lost 4 bases, and 7 bases stayed unmatched. The CDR3 is 16 residues long. CDR3 bases: TGTGCCAGCAGCTTGGACAGGACAGGGGCCGGAGAGACCCAGTACTTC. This sequence encodes CASSLDRTGAGETQYF.

The chain uses TRBV18 and TRBJ2-2; TRBD1 aligns across 9 bases. The germline V gene encodes CDR1 KGHSH and CDR2 LQKENI. The CDR3 is 17 amino acids. The J segment lost 6 bases and the V segment lost 6 bases, leaving 14 bases of the junction unmatched. CDR3 nucleotide sequence: TGTGCCAGCTCCCTAGGGACAGGGAATCTGGATCCCGGGGAGCTGTTTTTT. Protein: CASSLGTGNLDPGELFF.

The chain links TRBV7-9 to TRBJ2-7; D is uncertain. V lost 2 bases and J 4 bases, leaving 6 bases between the germline ends. Germline V lookup: CDR1 SEHNR, CDR2 FQNEAQ (reference sequence). This CDR3 has 12 amino acids. The CDR3 region has the DNA TGTGCCAGCAGCTTACCCTTTTACGAGCAGTACTTC. Translated: CASSLPFYEQYF.

The chain is built from TRBV14 and TRBJ2-1, with TRBD1 identical over 8 bases. CDR3 length: 16 amino acids. Germline V CDR1 and CDR2: SGHDN, FVKESK. J was trimmed by 6 bases and V by 1 base; bases with no gene match: 8. In nucleotides, the CDR3 is TGTGCCAGCAGCCAAGCTGGGCAGGGGGCGGGCAATGAGCAGTTCTTC. Translating gives CASSQAGQGAGNEQFF.

V and J are TRBV12-5 and TRBJ2-2; D may be TRBD1 (5 bases). The CDR3 is 17 amino acids. The V gene's germline CDR1 is LGHNT and CDR2 FRNRAP. Trimming shortened V by 5 bases and J by 4 bases, and 20 bases separated the two germline ends. The CDR3 bases are TGTGCTAGTGGTCCAGATGTTCTGGGGCCCCCCACCGGGGAGCTGTTTTTT. This codes for CASGPDVLGPPTGELFF. Looking up the rest from reference TRBV12-5 and TRBJ2-2 gives the full variable domain: DARVTQTPRHKVTEMGQEVTMRCQPILGHNTVFWYRQTMMQGLELLAYFRNRAPLDDSGMPKDRFSAEMPDATLATLKIQPSEPRDSAVYFCASGPDVLGPPTGELFFGEGSRLTVL.

Concerning this clone: A much more abundant neighbour one base away suggests this may be a read error. The rearrangement links TRBV7-9 to TRBJ2-5; 7 nucleotides match TRBD2. Unmatched junction bases numbered 5, after V lost 6 bases and J lost 4 bases. The CDR3 sequence is 13 residues long. CDR1 SEHNR and CDR2 FQNEAQ come from the germline V gene (reference sequence). CDR3 amino acids: CASSWEGGETQYF. DNA of the CDR3: TGTGCCAGCAGTTGGGAGGGCGGAGAGACCCAGTACTTC. The whole variable domain, filled in from reference TRBV7-9 and TRBJ2-5, reads DTGVSQNPRHKITKRGQNVTFRCDPISEHNRLYWYRQTLGQGPEFLTYFQNEAQLEKSRLLSDRFSAERPKGSFSTLEIQRTEQGDSAMYLCASSWEGGETQYFGPGTRLLVL.

J is TRBJ2-2 and V is TRBV5-1; no clear D. Trimming left V 4 bases short and J 4 bases short, with 11 bases between. The length of the CDR3 is 14 residues. CDR1 is SGHRS, CDR2 YFSETQ, per germline. CDR3 bases: TGCGCCAGCAGCAAAGACTTCGCCACCGGGGAGCTGTTTTTT. Translating gives CASSKDFATGELFF.

The chain joins TRBV3-1 (or the pseudogene TRBV3-2) to TRBJ1-3; no reliable D call. Germline CDR1 and CDR2: LGHDT and YNNKEL (reference sequence). V lost 2 bases and J 0 bases, leaving 14 bases between the germline ends. CDR3 length: 17 amino acids. The CDR3 protein is CASSQQVIVDSGNTIYF. The CDR3 coding sequence is TGTGCCAGCAGCCAACAGGTCATCGTAGACTCTGGAAACACCATATATTTT.

The chain employs TRBV2 and TRBJ2-3, with D tentatively TRBD2 (5 bases). Germline CDR1 is SNHLY and CDR2 is FYNNEI. Trimming cost V 8 bases and J 5 bases, with 11 bases left between them. CDR3 length: 12 amino acids. This CDR3 reads CASQLEGDTQYF. CDR3 sequence (DNA): TGTGCCAGCCAACTTGAGGGAGATACGCAGTATTTT.

V and J are TRBV7-6 and TRBJ2-3; 7 bases fit TRBD2. The CDR3 is 15 residues long. J was trimmed by 1 base and V by 2 bases; bases with no gene match: 3. The V gene's germline CDR1 is SGHVS and CDR2 FNYEAQ. The CDR3 nucleotides read TGTGCCAGCAGCTTACGGGGGGAGGGCACAGATACGCAGTATTTT. Encoded protein: CASSLRGEGTDTQYF. The full variable domain, in which reference TRBV7-6 and TRBJ2-3 provide the parts outside the CDR3, is GAGVSQSPRYKVTKRGQDVALRCDPISGHVSLYWYRQALGQGPEFLTYFNYEAQQDKSGLPNDRFSAERPEGSISTLTIQRTEQRDSAMYRCASSLRGEGTDTQYFGPGTRLTVL.

This chain connects TRBV10-1 to TRBJ2-2; 7 positions match TRBD2. The J segment lost 4 bases and the V segment lost 4 bases, leaving 9 bases of the junction unmatched. This CDR3 contains 16 residues. CDR1 and CDR2 from the germline V gene are WNHNN and SYGVQD (reference sequence). The CDR3 DNA reads as TGCGCCAGCAGTGGGACGGGACTACTAGGCACCGGGGAGCTGTTTTTT. It yields the protein CASSGTGLLGTGELFF.

A single count supports this clone. The chain carries TRBV28 and TRBJ1-2; D is uncertain. The V gene's germline CDR1 is MDHEN and CDR2 SYDVKM. The CDR3 contains 11 residues. V lost 8 bases, J lost 2 bases, and 6 bases lay in between. CDR3 amino acids: CASAANYGYTF. The CDR3, as DNA: TGTGCCAGCGCAGCGAACTATGGCTACACCTTC.

This chain joins TRBV10-3 and TRBJ1-2; 9 nucleotides align to TRBD1. This CDR3 has 15 residues. Germline V gene sequence: CDR1 ENHRY, CDR2 SYGVKD. V trimming: 3 bases; J trimming: 13 bases; junction bases outside the gene matches: 15. The chain's CDR3 is CAISDGRTGAFYCTF. CDR3 nucleotide sequence: TGTGCCATCAGTGACGGTCGGACAGGGGCATTTTATTGCACCTTC.

The J gene is TRBJ1-6, the V gene TRBV3-1 (or the pseudogene TRBV3-2); D remains ambiguous. The CDR3 sequence is 13 residues long. The V end was cut by 0 bases, the J end by 10 bases, with 7 bases between. Germline-derived CDR1 and CDR2 are LGHDT and YNNKEL (reference sequence). CDR3: CASSQDPGSPLHF. As DNA, the CDR3 is TGTGCCAGCAGCCAAGATCCGGGATCACCCCTCCACTTT.

This sequence joins TRBV25-1 and TRBJ2-7; 7 bases are shared with TRBD2. The CDR3 loop spans 12 amino acids. The V gene's germline CDR1 is MGHDK and CDR2 SYGVNS. The V gene end was trimmed by 8 bases and the J gene end by 0 bases; junction bases not matched to a gene: 1. The CDR3 is CASRGGSYEQYF. CDR3 coding DNA: TGTGCCAGCCGCGGGGGCTCCTACGAGCAGTACTTC.

The chain has TRBV30 and TRBJ1-3; D uncertain. Trimming pared 0 bases from V and 0 bases from J, leaving 6 bases between. Germline V CDR1 and CDR2: GTSNPN, SVGIG (reference sequence). The CDR3 extends over 14 amino acids. CDR3 nucleotides: TGTGCCTGGAGTGTATCTATCTCTGGAAACACCATATATTTT. Residues: CAWSVSISGNTIYF.

J is TRBJ2-1 and V is TRBV19, with 7 nucleotides matching TRBD2. Germline CDR1 and CDR2: LNHDA and SQIVND (reference sequence). This CDR3 spans 15 amino acids. Trimming at V came to 3 bases and at J to 2 bases, leaving 4 bases not matched to a gene. CDR3 nucleotides: TGTGCCAGTAGTATGCCCGGACTAGCCTACAATGAGCAGTTCTTC. Amino acids: CASSMPGLAYNEQFF.